This TCR beta chain was obtained from a study of identical twins' blood T cells. About the research overall: Around 50 million reads came from 12 libraries, six alpha, six beta.

Three pairs of healthy female monozygous twins were the donors. CDR3 length: 16 residues. Germline V gene lookup returns CDR1 SGHRS and CDR2 YFSETQ. V gave up 4 bases and J gave up 5 bases; unmatched junction bases: 14. In its sample, this clonotype was seen a few times. Its specificity is unknown. Study-level results: Top TCRbeta clonotypes were shared more with twin than unrelated donors.

Original processing notes: Each library had 2.2 to 3.6 million CDR3 reads and about 90,000 to nearly 550,000 clonotypes. TCRdb called the 5' RACE reads again in MiXCR, with one record for every CDR3 protein. V and J calls and clone size were set by TCRdb, not the authors. The sample lists a few hundred thousand distinct CDR3 sequences; over 25% were seen once. The receptor comes from a woman aged 18-49 years in good health. The sequencing input was PBMCs. The chain recombines TRBV5-1 with TRBJ1-1, with 7 bases that match TRBD1. CDR3: CASSVTLQGKGTEAFF. Written as DNA, the CDR3 is TGCGCCAGCAGCGTGACCCTACAGGGGAAGGGAACTGAAGCTTTCTTT.